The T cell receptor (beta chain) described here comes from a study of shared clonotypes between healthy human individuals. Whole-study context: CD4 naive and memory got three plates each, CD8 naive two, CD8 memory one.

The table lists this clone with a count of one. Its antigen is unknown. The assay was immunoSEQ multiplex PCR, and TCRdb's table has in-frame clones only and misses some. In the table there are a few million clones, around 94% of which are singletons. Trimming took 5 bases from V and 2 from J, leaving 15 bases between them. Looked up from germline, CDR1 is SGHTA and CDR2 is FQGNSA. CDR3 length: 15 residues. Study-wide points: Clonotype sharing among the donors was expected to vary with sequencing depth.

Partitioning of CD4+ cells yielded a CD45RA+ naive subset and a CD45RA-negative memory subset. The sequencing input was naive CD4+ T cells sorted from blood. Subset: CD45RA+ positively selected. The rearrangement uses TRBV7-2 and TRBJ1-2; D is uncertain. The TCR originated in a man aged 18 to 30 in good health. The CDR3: CASSIDYRTNYGYTF. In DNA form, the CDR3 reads TGTGCCAGCAGCATCGACTACAGAACGAACTATGGCTACACCTTC.